This paragraph reports one T cell receptor (beta chain). The antigen remains undetermined. This specimen belongs to a study of blood T cells in healthy people across ages. This CDR3 contains 14 residues. J lost 6 bases, V lost 2 bases, and 6 bases had no gene match. For the second PCR, which ran for roughly 7 to 11 cycles, a sample-barcoded 5' primer and a J-beta primer mix were used. TCRdb ran MiXCR on the 5' RACE reads and lists one entry per CDR3 protein. Altogether some 1,800,000 distinct CDR3 sequences are present, about two fifths being singletons, with the ten largest covering 20% to 25%. Study observations and caveats: A conclusive naive versus antigen-experienced comparison was prevented by the unsorted PBMCs.

This receptor was obtained from a human donor in good health. The V and J genes are TRBV12-3 or TRBV12-4 and TRBJ1-2; 7 positions agree with TRBD1. The sequencing sample was made of blood. In DNA form, the CDR3 reads TGTGCCAGCAGTTTATCGACAGGGTACCATGGCTACACCTTC. This codes for CASSLSTGYHGYTF.